This is a list of T cell receptor beta chains from one sample in a study of shared clonotypes between healthy human individuals. Only in-frame clones appear in the TCRdb table, and some are missing; sequencing was by immunoSEQ multiplex PCR. The repertoire has fewer than 3 million clones, about nine tenths of them found once; the top ten carry around 0.38%. Sequenced input: naive CD4+ T cells from PBMCs. The source is a man in his late teens or twenties in good health. Some clones in this sample may be carry-over from other donors' samples. Each CDR3 is given with its conserved first and last residue. D genes are given only for firm matches.

v_gene,j_gene,d_gene,CDR3aa,CDR3nt
TRBV4-2,TRBJ2-1,.,CASSQRRDFYNEQFF,TGTGCCAGCAGCCAGAGACGGGACTTCTACAATGAGCAGTTCTTC
TRBV6-5,TRBJ2-3,TRBD2,CASSRGTTSTDTQYF,TGTGCCAGCAGTCGCGGGACTACTAGCACAGATACGCAGTATTTT
TRBV28,TRBJ2-7,.,CASSFFGRYEQYF,TGTGCCAGCAGTTTTTTCGGCCGATACGAGCAGTACTTC
TRBV11-2,TRBJ2-5,TRBD2,CASSYLAVQETQYF,TGTGCCAGCAGCTATCTAGCGGTCCAAGAGACCCAGTACTTC
TRBV28,TRBJ2-2,.,CASNGGSDTGELFF,TGTGCCAGCAACGGGGGTAGCGACACCGGGGAGCTGTTTTTT
TRBV28,TRBJ1-1,.,CSSGRIMNTEAFF,TGTTCCTCAGGTCGAATAATGAACACTGAAGCTTTCTTT
TRBV10-1,TRBJ2-3,TRBD2,CASSEFSGSSTDTQYF,TGCGCCAGCAGTGAGTTTAGCGGGTCTAGCACAGATACGCAGTATTTT
TRBV6-5,TRBJ1-5,.,CASRPTQTRTPQHF,TGTGCCAGCAGACCTACCCAGACCCGGACGCCCCAGCATTTT
TRBV7-8,TRBJ2-3,.,CASSLPGRPKYTDTQYF,TGTGCCAGCAGCTTACCGGGACGGCCAAAGTACACAGATACGCAGTATTTT
TRBV7-2,TRBJ2-1,.,CASSLERENEQFF,TGTGCCAGCAGCTTAGAACGGGAGAATGAGCAGTTCTTC
TRBV4-1,TRBJ1-1,.,CASSQGSTIQTEAFF,TGCGCCAGCAGCCAAGGATCGACAATCCAAACTGAAGCTTTCTTT
TRBV5-8,TRBJ2-7,TRBD2,CASSLVGGGYEQYF,TGTGCCAGCAGCTTAGTTGGCGGGGGCTACGAGCAGTACTTC
TRBV10-1,TRBJ2-7,TRBD2,CASLGTSNNEQYF,TGCGCCAGCTTAGGGACTAGTAACAACGAGCAGTACTTC
TRBV5-1,TRBJ2-5,TRBD1,CASRIGTGEETQYF,TGCGCCAGCCGGATAGGTACAGGGGAAGAGACCCAGTACTTC
TRBV6-5,TRBJ2-1,TRBD2,CASSLAGGPGDEQFF,TGTGCCAGCAGCTTAGCGGGAGGGCCCGGCGATGAGCAGTTCTTC
TRBV5-1,TRBJ2-7,TRBD1,CASSFQGVMGEQYF,TGCGCCAGCAGCTTTCAGGGGGTGATGGGCGAGCAGTACTTC